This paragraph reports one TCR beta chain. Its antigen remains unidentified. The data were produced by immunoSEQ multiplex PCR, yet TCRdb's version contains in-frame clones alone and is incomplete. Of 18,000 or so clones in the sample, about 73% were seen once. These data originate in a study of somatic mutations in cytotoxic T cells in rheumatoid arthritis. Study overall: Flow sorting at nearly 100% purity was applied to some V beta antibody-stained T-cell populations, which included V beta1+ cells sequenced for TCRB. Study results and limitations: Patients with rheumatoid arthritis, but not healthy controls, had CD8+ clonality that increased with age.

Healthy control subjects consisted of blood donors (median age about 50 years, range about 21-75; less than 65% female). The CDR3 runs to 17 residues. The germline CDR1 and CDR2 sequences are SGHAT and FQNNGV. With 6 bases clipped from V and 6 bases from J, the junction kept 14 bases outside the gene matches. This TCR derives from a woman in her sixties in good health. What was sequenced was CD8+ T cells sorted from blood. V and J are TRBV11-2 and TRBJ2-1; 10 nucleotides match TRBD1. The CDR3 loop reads CASSSTPGTGVGNEQFF. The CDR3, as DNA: TGTGCCAGCAGTTCGACACCCGGGACAGGGGTAGGCAATGAGCAGTTCTTC.